The sequence of this T cell receptor beta chain was determined in a study of stem cell transplantation in POMP-related autoinflammatory disease. Study in general: CD8+ T cells were low and CD4+ cells naive-skewed before transplant. Neutrophil and platelet engraftment from the graft donor was 100% through one year after transplant.

This CDR3 spans 14 amino acids. Trimming removed 1 base at V and 5 bases at J, with 11 bases between. The germline CDR1 and CDR2 sequences are SGHTA and FQGTGA. Study-level results: Across all analyzed T-cell subsets, patients with PRAID tended toward reduced diversity and increased clonality. Fewer unique TRB V-J gene pairings were identified in patients with PRAID.

A word on this clone: What it binds is unknown.

TCRdb's table, derived via immunoSEQ multiplex PCR, lists solely in-frame clones and lacks some. The data show about 9,900 clones, roughly 77% seen once. The chain has TRBV7-3 and TRBJ1-1; D remains ambiguous. The material sequenced was CD4+ T cells from PBMCs, taken after stem cell transplantation. The sequence came from a human patient with POMP-related autoinflammation and immune dysregulation (PRAID). Some T cells may have originated in the graft donor. The CDR3, as DNA: TGTGCCAGCAGCTTAAGTGTCCGAGGAACTGAAGCTTTCTTT. This gives the protein CASSLSVRGTEAFF.